This T cell receptor beta chain was obtained from a study of regulatory T cells in long-lasting Graves disease. Worth noting for this clonotype: The antigen remains unidentified.

General study results and limits: TCR diversity was lower in persistent Graves' patients (versus newly diagnosed ones). The persistent group shared 3,000 or so public clonotypes, more than the 950 to 1,000 shared by new patients. Favored usage of TRBV28, TRBJ1-2 and TRBJ2-5 was recorded in persistent disease.

Noted time point: persistent/refractory GD, antithyroid drugs over 5 years with positive TRAb. RNA isolated from PBMCs was used to make the TCR library. Staff took roughly 9.1 milliliters of peripheral blood and put it into EDTA tubes. Researchers made TCR beta libraries by using iRepertoire HTBI primers and running Arm-PCR on CDR3 regions. TCRdb used MiXCR to reprocess the multiplex PCR reads, holding one entry per CDR3 protein. The sample lists a few hundred thousand distinct CDR3 sequences; 20% to 25% were seen once. CDR3 length: 17 amino acids. Germline V gives CDR1 SGHTA, CDR2 FQGNSA. V was clipped by 0 bases and J by 0 bases, with 15 bases between them.

The TCR sequence derives from a woman aged 40 to 55 with Graves disease. This chain joins TRBV7-2 and TRBJ2-7; no firm D call. The sequencing used peripheral blood mononuclear cells (PBMCs), collected when the disease was refractory, from a patient treated with antithyroid drugs. CDR3 amino acids: CASSLARGGSSSYEQYF. The DNA of the CDR3 is TGTGCCAGCAGCTTAGCGCGTGGCGGCAGTTCCTCCTACGAGCAGTACTTC.